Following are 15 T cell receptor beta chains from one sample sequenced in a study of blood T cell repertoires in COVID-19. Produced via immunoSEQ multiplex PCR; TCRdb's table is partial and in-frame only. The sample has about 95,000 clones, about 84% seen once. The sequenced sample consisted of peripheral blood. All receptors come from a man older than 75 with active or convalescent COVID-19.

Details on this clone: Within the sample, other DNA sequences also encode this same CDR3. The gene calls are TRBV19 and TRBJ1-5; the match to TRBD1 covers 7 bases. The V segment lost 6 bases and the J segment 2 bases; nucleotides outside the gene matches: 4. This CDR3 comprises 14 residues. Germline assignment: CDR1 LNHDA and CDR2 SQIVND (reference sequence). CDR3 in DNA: TGTGCCAGTAGCCAAACAGGGGGCAATCAGCCCCAGCATTTT. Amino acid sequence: CASSQTGGNQPQHF.

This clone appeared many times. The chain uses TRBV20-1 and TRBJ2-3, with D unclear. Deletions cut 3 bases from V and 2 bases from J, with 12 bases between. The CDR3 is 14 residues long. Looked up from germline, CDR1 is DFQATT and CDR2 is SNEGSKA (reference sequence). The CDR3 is CSASSLPYTDTQYF. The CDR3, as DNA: TGCAGTGCTAGTTCCCTACCCTACACAGATACGCAGTATTTT.

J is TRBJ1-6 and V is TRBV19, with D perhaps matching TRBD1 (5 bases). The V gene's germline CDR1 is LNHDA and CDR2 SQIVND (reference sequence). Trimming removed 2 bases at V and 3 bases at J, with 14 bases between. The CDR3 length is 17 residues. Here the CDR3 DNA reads TGTGCCAGTAGTATACAGGGTTCACTCGACTATAATTCACCCCTCCACTTT. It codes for CASSIQGSLDYNSPLHF.

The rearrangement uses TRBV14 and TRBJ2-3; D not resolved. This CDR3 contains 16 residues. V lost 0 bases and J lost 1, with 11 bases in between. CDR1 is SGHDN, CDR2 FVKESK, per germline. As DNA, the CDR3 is TGTGCCAGCAGCCAAGACGTTATCCCGGGCACAGATACGCAGTATTTT. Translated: CASSQDVIPGTDTQYF.

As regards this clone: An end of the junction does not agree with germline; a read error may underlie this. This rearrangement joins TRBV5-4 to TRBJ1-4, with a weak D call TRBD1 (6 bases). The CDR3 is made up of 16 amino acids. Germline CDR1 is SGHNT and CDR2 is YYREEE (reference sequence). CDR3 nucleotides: TGTGCCAGCAGCCTAGGGGGGGAAGGGTATAATGACAAACTGTTTTTT. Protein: CASSLGGEGYNDKLFF.

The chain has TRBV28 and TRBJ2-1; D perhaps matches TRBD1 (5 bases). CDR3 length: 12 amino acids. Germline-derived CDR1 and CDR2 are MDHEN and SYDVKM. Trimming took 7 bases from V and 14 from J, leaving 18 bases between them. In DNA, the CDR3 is TGTGCCAGCATAGGATATACACAGGTAGAGTTCTTC. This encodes CASIGYTQVEFF.

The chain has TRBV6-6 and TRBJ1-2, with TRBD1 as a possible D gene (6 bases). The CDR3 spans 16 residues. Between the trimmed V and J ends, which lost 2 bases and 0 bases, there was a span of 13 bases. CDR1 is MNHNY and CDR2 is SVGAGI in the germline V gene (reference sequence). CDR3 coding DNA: TGTGCCAGCAGTTACGTGCAGGGGCCAGCTAACTATGGCTACACCTTC. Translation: CASSYVQGPANYGYTF.

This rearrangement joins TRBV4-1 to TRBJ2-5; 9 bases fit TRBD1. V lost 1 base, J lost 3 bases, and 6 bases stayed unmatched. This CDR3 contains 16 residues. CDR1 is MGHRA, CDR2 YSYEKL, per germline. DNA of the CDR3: TGCGCCAGCAGCCAAGCGCCGGACAGGGGAAAAGAGACCCAGTACTTC. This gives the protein CASSQAPDRGKETQYF.

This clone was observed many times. The CDR3 loop is CASSSGQVDTEAFF. The CDR3 DNA sequence: TGTGCCAGCAGTTCGGGACAGGTAGACACTGAAGCTTTCTTT. The V and J genes are TRBV6-2 or TRBV6-3 and TRBJ1-1, with 8 bases fitting TRBD1. The CDR3 consists of 14 residues. The V gene end was trimmed by 4 bases and the J gene end by 3 bases; junction bases not matched to a gene: 4. Germline CDR1 MNHEY, CDR2 SVGEGT.

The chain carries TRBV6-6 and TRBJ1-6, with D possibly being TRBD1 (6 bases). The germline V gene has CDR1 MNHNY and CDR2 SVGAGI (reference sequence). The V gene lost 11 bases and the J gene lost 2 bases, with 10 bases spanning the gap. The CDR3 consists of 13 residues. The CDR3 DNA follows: TGTGCCGGCCGGGACACCTATAATTCACCCCTCCACTTT. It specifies CAGRDTYNSPLHF.

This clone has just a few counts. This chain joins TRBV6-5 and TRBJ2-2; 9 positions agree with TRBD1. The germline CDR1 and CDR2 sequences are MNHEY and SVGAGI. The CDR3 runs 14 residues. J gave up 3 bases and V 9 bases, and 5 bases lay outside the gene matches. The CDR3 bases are TGTGCCAGTAGGAGGACAGGGGACACCGGGGAGCTGTTTTTT. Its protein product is CASRRTGDTGELFF.

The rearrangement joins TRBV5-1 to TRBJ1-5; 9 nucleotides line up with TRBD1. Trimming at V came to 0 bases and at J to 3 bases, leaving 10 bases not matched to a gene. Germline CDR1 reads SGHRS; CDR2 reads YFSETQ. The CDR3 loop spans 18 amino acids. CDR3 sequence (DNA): TGCGCCAGCAGCTTGGGTCCCCAACAGGGGGCTTTCAATCAGCCCCAGCATTTT. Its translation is CASSLGPQQGAFNQPQHF.

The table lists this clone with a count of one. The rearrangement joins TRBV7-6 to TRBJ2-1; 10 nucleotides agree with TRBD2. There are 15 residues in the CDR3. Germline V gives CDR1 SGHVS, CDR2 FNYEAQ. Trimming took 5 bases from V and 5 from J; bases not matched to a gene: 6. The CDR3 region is CASSGPSGGNNEQFF. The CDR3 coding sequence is TGTGCCAGCAGCGGGCCTAGCGGGGGCAACAATGAGCAGTTCTTC.

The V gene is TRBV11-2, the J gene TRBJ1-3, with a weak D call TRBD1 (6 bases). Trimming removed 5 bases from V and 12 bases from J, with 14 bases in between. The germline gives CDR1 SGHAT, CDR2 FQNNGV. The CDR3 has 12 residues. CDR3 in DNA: TGTGCCAGCAGCAAAACCGACAGGCTCATATATTTT. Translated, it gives CASSKTDRLIYF.

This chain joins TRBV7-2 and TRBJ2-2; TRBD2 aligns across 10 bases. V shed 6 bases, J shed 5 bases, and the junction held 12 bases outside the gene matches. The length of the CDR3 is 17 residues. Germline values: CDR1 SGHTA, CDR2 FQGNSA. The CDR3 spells CASSYPSGGAYTGELFF. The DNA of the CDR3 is TGTGCCAGCAGTTATCCGAGCGGGGGGGCTTATACCGGGGAGCTGTTTTTT.